Listed here is a single TCR beta chain. This clone was recorded many times. The target of this receptor is not known. No quality values exist for individual bases; no much larger clone is one base distant. Library method: PCR. Instrument used: Illumina HiSeq 4000. High-throughput sequencing was used to profile the CDR3 region of the TCR beta-chain in every patient. In the authors' own workflow: The researchers built a classifier to tell apart papillary thyroid cancer patients with distant metastasis, based on CDR3 differences among clinicopathological groups. Repertoire diversity was assessed with the Shannon index, and tumor-blood repertoire similarity with the Morisita-Horn index. The public reads were quality trimmed at Q25 with fastp and then assembled into clones with MiXCR by TCRdb, keeping productive beta chains. TCRdb, not the authors, supplied the V and J calls. This sample holds 75,000 to 95,000 clones; roughly 13% were observed only once. Clones ranked in the top ten supply about 11% of the sample.

This entry belongs to a study of metastatic and nonmetastatic thyroid tumors (TCRdb year 2020). Regarding the research as a whole: The researchers compared repertoires between peripheral blood samples and tumor or nodule tissue samples from patients with malignant or benign thyroid disease. Broader findings and caveats from the paper: TCR beta diversity was reported as significantly higher in malignant tumors than in benign nodules, in both blood and tumor samples.

No patient had received any treatment before thyroid surgery. The study retrospectively analysed patient clinical samples collected from the early 2010s to the late 2010s using T-cell receptor beta sequencing. In the germline V gene, CDR1 corresponds to MNHNS and CDR2 to SASEGT. The CDR3 runs 17 amino acids, cysteine and phenylalanine included. Only the CDR3 part of the read is kept: 51 bases, read in frame from the first base. V is pared back by 2 bases and J by 1 base, with 17 bases lying between the germline termini. This clonotype was sampled from a female donor with papillary thyroid cancer or a benign thyroid nodule (not recorded which). Some clones in this sample may be carry-over from other donors' samples. The material sequenced was blood. This chain is built from TRBV6-1 and TRBJ2-5; a confident D gene designation cannot be given. The bases read TGTGCCAGCAGTGAAAATCACAATAGTTTTGGCCAAGAGACCCAGTACTTC. Its amino acids are CASSENHNSFGQETQYF.